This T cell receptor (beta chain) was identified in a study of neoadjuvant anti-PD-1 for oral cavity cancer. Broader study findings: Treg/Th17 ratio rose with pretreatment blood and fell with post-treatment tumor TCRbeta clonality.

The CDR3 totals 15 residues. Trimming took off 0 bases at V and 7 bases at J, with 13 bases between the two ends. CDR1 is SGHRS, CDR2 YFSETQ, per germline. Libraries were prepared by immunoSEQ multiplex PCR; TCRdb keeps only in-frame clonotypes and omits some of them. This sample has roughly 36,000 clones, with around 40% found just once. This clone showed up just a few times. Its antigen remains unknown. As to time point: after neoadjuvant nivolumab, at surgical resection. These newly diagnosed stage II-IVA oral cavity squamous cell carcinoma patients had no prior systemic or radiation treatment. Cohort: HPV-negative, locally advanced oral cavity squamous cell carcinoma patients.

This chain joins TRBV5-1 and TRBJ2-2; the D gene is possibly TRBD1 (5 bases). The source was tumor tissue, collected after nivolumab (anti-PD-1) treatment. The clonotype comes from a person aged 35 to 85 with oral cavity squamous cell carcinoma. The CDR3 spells CASSLGPGISGELFF. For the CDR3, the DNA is TGCGCCAGCAGCTTGGGTCCAGGGATAAGCGGGGAGCTGTTTTTT.